The rows below give T cell receptor beta chains drawn from one sample of a study of cytomegalovirus exposure and HLA in healthy donors. The assay was immunoSEQ multiplex PCR, and TCRdb's table has in-frame clones only and misses some. The sample yields around 63,000 clones, 70% to 90% seen once. Input material: PBMCs. These receptors were collected from a woman in her thirties in good health and CMV-seronegative. Both conserved end residues are trimmed from each CDR3. The order of the fields is J gene, V gene, D gene, CDR3 protein. The D gene is left open where the match is weak.

TRBJ2-3 TRBV19 . ASRLNGADTQY
TRBJ2-2 TRBV27 TRBD1 ASRMSGGTTGELF
TRBJ2-5 TRBV7-8 TRBD2 ASSSRHGRGGETQY
TRBJ1-1 TRBV19 . ASSKGVGTEAF
TRBJ2-7 TRBV6-5 . ASSYAGAAYEQY
TRBJ2-5 TRBV15 . ATSREVEVRTQY
TRBJ1-2 TRBV6-1 TRBD1 ASSVTGGGSGYT
TRBJ1-2 TRBV18 TRBD1 ASSPYPRQGNYGYT
TRBJ1-2 TRBV5-6 . ASSLQGRYGYT
TRBJ1-3 TRBV5-6 TRBD1 ASSSGTGGFGNTIY
TRBJ2-2 TRBV5-4 . ASSSQSSGPGELF
TRBJ2-6 TRBV7-9 TRBD1 ASSRSPGQNLAGANVLT
TRBJ1-2 TRBV28 TRBD1 ASSYGDRDGYT
TRBJ2-5 TRBV18 TRBD2 ASSPVTLAGQETQY
TRBJ1-5 TRBV7-9 . ASSLAGGDNQPQH
TRBJ2-1 TRBV4-3 TRBD2 ASSQDPLAGDAYNEQF
TRBJ2-7 TRBV5-1 . ASSPGGQIYEQY
TRBJ2-2 TRBV19 . ASSRWEGSNTGELF
TRBJ1-2 TRBV28 TRBD1 ASSSRTLIRDRGLNGYT
TRBJ1-5 TRBV15 . ATSRDSGNQPQH
TRBJ1-2 TRBV19 TRBD1 ASNAWTGGNYGYT
TRBJ1-2 TRBV5-4 . ASTPPDGTLYGYT
TRBJ2-3 TRBV12-5 . ASGLDTDTQY
TRBJ1-1 TRBV11-2 TRBD1 ASLLQGAGTEAF
TRBJ2-5 TRBV2 . ASSERVTQY
TRBJ2-2 TRBV5-5 TRBD1 ASSPRQGDTGELF
TRBJ2-5 TRBV10-1 TRBD2 ASSEGLADRLD
TRBJ2-7 TRBV30 TRBD2 AWSVRSSGGFYEQY
TRBJ2-1 TRBV19 TRBD2 ASSIDRAGGPNEQF
TRBJ2-7 TRBV28 TRBD1 ASTLTGPRYEQY
TRBJ1-2 TRBV12-5 . ASGYLPETGDGYT
TRBJ2-1 TRBV7-2 . ASSYSGSYNEQF
TRBJ1-5 TRBV11-2 . ASSNKNRTALDQPQH
TRBJ1-2 TRBV6-5 TRBD1 ASSMGQAANYGYT
TRBJ1-2 TRBV12-5 TRBD1 ASGLGWWTGATTNYGYT
TRBJ1-5 TRBV5-1 . ASSLHSNQPQH
TRBJ2-7 TRBV6-1 . ASSARDSVYEQY
TRBJ1-6 TRBV12-5 TRBD1 ASGLLGDSSYNSPLH
TRBJ2-7 TRBV28 TRBD1 ASSISQGAREQY
TRBJ2-5 TRBV7-9 . ASSFGGQETQY
. TRBV2 TRBD1 ASTPDRGPYEQY
. TRBV27 TRBD1 ASAQGEHYEQY
TRBJ2-7 TRBV7-5 . ARSFRGGDGYEQY
TRBJ1-2 TRBV28 TRBD1 ASSLGQGGGYT
TRBJ1-4 TRBV28 TRBD1 AIRPGGNHEKLF
TRBJ1-4 TRBV7-8 . ASSLTYATNEKLF
TRBJ1-5 TRBV5-6 . ASSLAGTGNQPQH
TRBJ1-2 TRBV5-6 TRBD1 ASSPGTDTLYGYT